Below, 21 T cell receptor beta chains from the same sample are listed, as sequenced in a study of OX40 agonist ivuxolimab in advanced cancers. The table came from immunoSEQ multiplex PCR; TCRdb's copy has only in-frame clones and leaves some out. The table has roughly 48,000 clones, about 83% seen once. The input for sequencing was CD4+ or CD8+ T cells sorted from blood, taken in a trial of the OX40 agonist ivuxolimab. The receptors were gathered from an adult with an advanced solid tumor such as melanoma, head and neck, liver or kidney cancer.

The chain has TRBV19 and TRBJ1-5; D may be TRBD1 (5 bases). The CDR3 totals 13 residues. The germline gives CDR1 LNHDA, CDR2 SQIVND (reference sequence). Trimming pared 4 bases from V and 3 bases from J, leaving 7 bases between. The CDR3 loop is CASSRDANQPQHF. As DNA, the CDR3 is TGTGCCAGTAGTAGGGACGCCAATCAGCCCCAGCATTTT.

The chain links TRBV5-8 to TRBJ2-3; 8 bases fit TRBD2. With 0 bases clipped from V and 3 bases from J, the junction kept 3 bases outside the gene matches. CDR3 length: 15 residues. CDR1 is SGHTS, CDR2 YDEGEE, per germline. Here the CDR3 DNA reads TGTGCCAGCAGCTTGGGCGGGGGGAGTACAGATACGCAGTATTTT. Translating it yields CASSLGGGSTDTQYF.

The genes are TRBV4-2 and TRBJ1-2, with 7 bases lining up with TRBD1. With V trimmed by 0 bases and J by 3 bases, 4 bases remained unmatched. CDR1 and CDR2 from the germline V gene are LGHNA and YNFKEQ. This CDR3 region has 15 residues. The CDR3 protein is CASSQDLGQDYGYTF. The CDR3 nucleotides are TGTGCCAGCAGCCAAGATCTAGGACAGGACTATGGCTACACCTTC.

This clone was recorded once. CDR3 in DNA: TGTGCCAGCAGCTCCGAGCTGTCTCCTATAAAGACCCAGTACTTC. Its translation: CASSSELSPIKTQYF. V usage is TRBV5-6 and J usage is TRBJ2-5; D is ambiguous. Germline loops: CDR1 SGHDT, CDR2 YYEEEE. CDR3 length: 15 residues. V gave up 3 bases and J gave up 6 bases, with 18 bases separating them. Supplemented by reference TRBV5-6 and TRBJ2-5, the full variable domain reads DAGVTQSPTHLIKTRGQQVTLRCSPKSGHDTVSWYQQALGQGPQFIFQYYEEEERQRGNFPDRFSGHQFPNYSSELNVNALLLGDSALYLCASSSELSPIKTQYFGPGTRLLVL.

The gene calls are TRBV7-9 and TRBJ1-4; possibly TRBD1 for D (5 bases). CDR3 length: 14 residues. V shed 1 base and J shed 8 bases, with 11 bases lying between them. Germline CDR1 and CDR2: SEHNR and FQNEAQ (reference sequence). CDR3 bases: TGTGCCAGCAGCTTAGGAGGGGACGGGGAAAAACTGTTTTTT. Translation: CASSLGGDGEKLFF.

The CDR3 is CASSSTGGAGEKLFF. CDR3 coding DNA: TGTGCCAGCAGTTCGACGGGGGGGGCTGGTGAAAAACTGTTTTTT. The genes are TRBV6-5 and TRBJ1-4, with a possible D match to TRBD1 (6 bases). Germline CDR1 and CDR2: MNHEY and SVGAGI. V was clipped by 4 bases and J by 7 bases, with 16 bases between them. The CDR3 covers 15 residues.

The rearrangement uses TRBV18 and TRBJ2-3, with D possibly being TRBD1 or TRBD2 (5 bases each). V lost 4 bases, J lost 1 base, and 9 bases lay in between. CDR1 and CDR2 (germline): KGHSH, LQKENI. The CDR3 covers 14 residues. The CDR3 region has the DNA TGTGCCAGCTCACGGGACGGGGGCACAGATACGCAGTATTTT. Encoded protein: CASSRDGGTDTQYF.

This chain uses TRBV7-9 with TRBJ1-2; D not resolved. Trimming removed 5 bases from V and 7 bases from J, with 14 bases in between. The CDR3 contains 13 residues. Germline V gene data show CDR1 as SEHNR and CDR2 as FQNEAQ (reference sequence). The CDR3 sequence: CASSQTTGGGYTF. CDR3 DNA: TGTGCCAGCAGCCAGACTACGGGCGGTGGCTACACCTTC.

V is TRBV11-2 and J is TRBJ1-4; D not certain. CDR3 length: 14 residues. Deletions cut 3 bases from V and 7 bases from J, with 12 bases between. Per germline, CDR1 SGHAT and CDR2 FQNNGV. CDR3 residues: CASSLNSRGEKLFF. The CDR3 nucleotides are TGTGCCAGCAGCTTGAACAGTAGAGGTGAAAAACTGTTTTTT.

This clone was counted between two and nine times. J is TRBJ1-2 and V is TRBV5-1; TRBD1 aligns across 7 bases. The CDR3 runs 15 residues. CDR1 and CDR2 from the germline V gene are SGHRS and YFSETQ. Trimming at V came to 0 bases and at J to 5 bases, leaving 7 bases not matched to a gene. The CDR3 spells CASSLVPGGGYGYTF. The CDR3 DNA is TGCGCCAGCAGCTTGGTTCCAGGGGGGGGGTATGGCTACACCTTC. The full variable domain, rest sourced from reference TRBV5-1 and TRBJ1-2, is KAGVTQTPRYLIKTRGQQVTLSCSPISGHRSVSWYQQTPGQGLQFLFEYFSETQRNKGNFPGRFSGRQFSNSRSEMNVSTLELGDSALYLCASSLVPGGGYGYTFGSGTRLTVV.

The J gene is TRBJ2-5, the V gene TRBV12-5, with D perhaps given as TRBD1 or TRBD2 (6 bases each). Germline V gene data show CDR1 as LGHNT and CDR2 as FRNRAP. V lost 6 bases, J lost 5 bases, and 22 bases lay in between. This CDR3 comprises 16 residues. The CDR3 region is CASGVLSGADGETQYF. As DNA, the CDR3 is TGTGCTAGTGGAGTACTTTCGGGGGCGGATGGGGAGACCCAGTACTTC.

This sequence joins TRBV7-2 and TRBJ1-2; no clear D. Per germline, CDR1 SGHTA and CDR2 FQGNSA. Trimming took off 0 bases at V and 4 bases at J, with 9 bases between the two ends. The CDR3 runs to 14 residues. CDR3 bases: TGTGCCAGCAGCTTAGCGCCGGATACCTATGGCTACACCTTC. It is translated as CASSLAPDTYGYTF.

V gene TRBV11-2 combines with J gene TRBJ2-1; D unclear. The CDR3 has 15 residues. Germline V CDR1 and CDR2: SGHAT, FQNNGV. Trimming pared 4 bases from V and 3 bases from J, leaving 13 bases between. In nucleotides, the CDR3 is TGTGCCAGCAGCTCCCGACCCGGCCACTACAATGAGCAGTTCTTC. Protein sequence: CASSSRPGHYNEQFF.

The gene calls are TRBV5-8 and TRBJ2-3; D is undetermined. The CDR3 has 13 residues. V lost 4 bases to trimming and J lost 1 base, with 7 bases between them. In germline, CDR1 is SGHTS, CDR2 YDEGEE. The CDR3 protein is CASSNLRTDTQYF. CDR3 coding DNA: TGTGCCAGCAGCAACCTTCGCACAGATACGCAGTATTTT.

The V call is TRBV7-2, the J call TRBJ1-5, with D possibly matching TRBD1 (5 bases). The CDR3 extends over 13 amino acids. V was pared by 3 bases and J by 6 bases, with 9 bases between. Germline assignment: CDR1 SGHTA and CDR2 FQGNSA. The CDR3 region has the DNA TGTGCCAGCAGCTTCGAAGGGGTTCAGCCCCAGCATTTT. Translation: CASSFEGVQPQHF.

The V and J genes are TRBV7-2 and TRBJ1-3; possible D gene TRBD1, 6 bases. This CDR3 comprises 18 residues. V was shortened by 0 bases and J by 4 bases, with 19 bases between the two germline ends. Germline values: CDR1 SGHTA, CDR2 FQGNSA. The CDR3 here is CASSLANTGFSGGNTIYF. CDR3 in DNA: TGTGCCAGCAGCTTAGCGAACACAGGGTTTTCGGGAGGAAACACCATATATTTT.

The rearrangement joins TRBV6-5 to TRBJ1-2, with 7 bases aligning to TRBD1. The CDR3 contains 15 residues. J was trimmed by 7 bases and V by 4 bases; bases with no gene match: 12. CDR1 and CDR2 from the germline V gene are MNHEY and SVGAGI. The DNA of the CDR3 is TGTGCCAGCAGTTTCAACAGGGGAATGGGCGTTGGCTACACCTTC. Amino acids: CASSFNRGMGVGYTF.

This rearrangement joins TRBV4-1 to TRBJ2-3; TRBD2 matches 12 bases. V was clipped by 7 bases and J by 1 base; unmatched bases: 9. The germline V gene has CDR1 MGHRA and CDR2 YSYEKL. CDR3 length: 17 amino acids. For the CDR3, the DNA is TGCGCCAGCACCGCTAGCGGGGGGGCTGGAGGCACAGATACGCAGTATTTT. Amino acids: CASTASGGAGGTDTQYF.

The CDR3 region is CASSLSPWGKRGSTDTQYF. DNA of the CDR3: TGTGCCAGCAGCTTATCCCCCTGGGGAAAGCGGGGGAGCACAGATACGCAGTATTTT. This rearrangement joins TRBV11-2 to TRBJ2-3; 8 bases match TRBD2. Germline V gives CDR1 SGHAT, CDR2 FQNNGV. CDR3 length: 19 amino acids. Trimming took 2 bases from V and 0 from J; bases not matched to a gene: 13.

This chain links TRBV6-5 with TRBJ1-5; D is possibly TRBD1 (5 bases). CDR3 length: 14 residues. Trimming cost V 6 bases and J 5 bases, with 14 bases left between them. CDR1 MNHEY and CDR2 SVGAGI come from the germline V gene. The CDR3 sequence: CASRGGRDYQPQHF. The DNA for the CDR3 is TGTGCCAGCAGGGGGGGTCGGGATTATCAGCCCCAGCATTTT.

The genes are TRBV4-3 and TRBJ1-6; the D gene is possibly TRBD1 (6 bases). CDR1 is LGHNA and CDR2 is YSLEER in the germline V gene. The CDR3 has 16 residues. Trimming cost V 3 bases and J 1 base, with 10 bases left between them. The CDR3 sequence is CASSHKQGSYNSPLHF. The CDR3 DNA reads TGCGCCAGCAGCCACAAACAGGGATCCTATAATTCACCCCTCCACTTT.